What follows are 4 T cell receptor beta chains derived from one specimen sequenced in a study of cytomegalovirus exposure and HLA in healthy donors. The study ran its PCR with 60 Vbeta and 13 Jbeta primers. The method was immunoSEQ multiplex PCR; TCRdb's version includes in-frame clones alone and lacks a portion of them. The data show 150,000 to 200,000 clones, roughly 70% seen once. The sequenced sample was PBMCs. These receptors were collected from a male donor in good health and CMV-seronegative.

The chain joins TRBV6-6 to TRBJ2-7; 10 bases line up with TRBD1. V shed 2 bases and J 2 bases; nucleotides not matched to a gene: 6. The germline V gene encodes CDR1 MNHNY and CDR2 SVGAGI (reference sequence). This CDR3 is 16 amino acids long. This CDR3 reads CASSYRRDRGPYEQYF. The CDR3 DNA sequence: TGTGCCAGCAGTTACCGCCGGGACAGGGGCCCCTACGAGCAGTACTTC.

The chain employs TRBV15 and TRBJ1-2; the D gene is possibly TRBD1 (6 bases). V lost 3 bases and J lost 2, with 16 bases in between. The CDR3 extends over 16 amino acids. Germline V gene data show CDR1 as LNHNV and CDR2 as YYDKDF (reference sequence). CDR3 protein: CATSSRPFGQNYGYTF. The CDR3 DNA follows: TGTGCCACCAGCAGTAGACCATTCGGACAGAACTATGGCTACACCTTC.

The chain recombines TRBV18 with TRBJ1-4; 10 bases match TRBD1. Trimming at V came to 1 base and at J to 7 bases, leaving 3 bases not matched to a gene. The CDR3 is made up of 15 amino acids. Germline V lookup: CDR1 KGHSH, CDR2 LQKENI. The CDR3 sequence is CASSPLTGGTEKLFF. The CDR3 DNA follows: TGTGCCAGCTCACCACTGACAGGGGGCACTGAAAAACTGTTTTTT.

CDR3 amino acids: CATSRGQTVSSGANVLTF. As DNA, the CDR3 is TGTGCCACCAGCAGAGGACAAACAGTGAGCTCTGGGGCCAACGTCCTGACTTTC. The chain carries TRBV15 and TRBJ2-6; D not certain. Trimming removed 1 base from V and 0 bases from J, with 13 bases in between. Per germline, CDR1 LNHNV and CDR2 YYDKDF (reference sequence). The CDR3 runs to 18 residues.